This T cell receptor (beta chain) was captured in a study of T-cell reconstitution after alpha-beta-depleted transplantation in children. J lost 3 bases, V lost 6 bases, and 5 bases had no gene match. This CDR3 contains 15 residues. Unique molecular identifiers were used in preparing the TCRbeta library. TCRdb reprocessed the PCR reads with MiXCR, giving one entry per CDR3 protein. The sample contains over 400,000 distinct CDR3 sequences, over 40% of which appear only once. Whole-study results and caveats: Several hundred rapidly expanded clones from non-depleted graft cells reportedly supplied alpha-beta T cells about two months post-transplant. Diversity and T-cell counts at one year after transplant derived mostly from new T cells.

For this clonotype: Its antigen remains unidentified.

The TCR comes from a girl aged 2-10 years with aplastic anemia, due to receive a stem cell transplant. This chain connects TRBV12-3 or TRBV12-4 to TRBJ2-2; 9 nucleotides match TRBD1. This sample comprised PBMCs, obtained before TCRalphabeta/CD19-depleted stem cell transplant. The CDR3 spells CASSYRGRDTGELFF. CDR3 DNA sequence: TGTGCCAGCAGCTACAGGGGGCGGGACACCGGGGAGCTGTTTTTT.